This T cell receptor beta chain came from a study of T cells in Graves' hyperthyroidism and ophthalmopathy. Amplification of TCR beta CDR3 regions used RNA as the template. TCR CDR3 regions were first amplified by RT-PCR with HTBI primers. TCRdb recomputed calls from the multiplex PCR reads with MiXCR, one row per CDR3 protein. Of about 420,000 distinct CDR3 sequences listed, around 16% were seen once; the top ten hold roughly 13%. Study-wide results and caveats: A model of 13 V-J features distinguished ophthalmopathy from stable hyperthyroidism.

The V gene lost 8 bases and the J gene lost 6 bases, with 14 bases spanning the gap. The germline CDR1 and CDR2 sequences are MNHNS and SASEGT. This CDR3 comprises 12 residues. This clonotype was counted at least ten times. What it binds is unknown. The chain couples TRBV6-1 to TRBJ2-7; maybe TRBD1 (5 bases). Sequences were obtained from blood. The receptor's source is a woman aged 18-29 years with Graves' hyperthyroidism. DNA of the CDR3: TGTGCCAGCGGACAACCCCTAGGCGAGCAGTACTTC. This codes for CASGQPLGEQYF.